The clone carrying this T cell receptor beta chain was observed a single time. Authors' processing steps: It was from reference gene primer amplification that nucleated cell counts were estimated. The repertoire was sequenced with immunoSEQ multiplex PCR; TCRdb's copy has only in-frame clones and lacks some. Clonal size and the V and J genes are those of that table, whereas D and trimming came from the DNA. The sample contains about 110,000 clones, around 86% of which appear only once. This specimen belongs to a study of blood T cell repertoires in COVID-19. Overall study: The analysed material was cDNA or gDNA that came from T cells, B-cell-depleted T cells, or PBMCs.

Germline CDR1 PRHDT, CDR2 FYEKMQ (reference sequence). V lost 0 bases and J lost 5, with 10 bases in between. There are 14 residues in the CDR3. The TCR was taken from a man in his 70s with acute or convalescent COVID-19. This chain joins TRBV13 and TRBJ1-1; D is undetermined. Sequences were obtained from peripheral blood. The CDR3 DNA reads as TGTGCCAGCAGCTTAGGTAGTTACGGGACTGAAGCTTTCTTT. Translating it yields CASSLGSYGTEAFF.